The TCR beta chain under discussion was sequenced for a study of T cell changes during pregnancy in multiple sclerosis. Data came from immunoSEQ multiplex PCR; TCRdb stores just in-frame clones and leaves some out. This table holds 40,000 to 50,000 clones, 80% to 95% found once. On this clone: This sample includes further DNA sequences coding for the same CDR3.

The CDR3 has 14 residues. The V and J ends lost 0 bases and 3 bases respectively, with 8 bases between them. Germline CDR1 and CDR2: SGDLS and YYNGEE. The TCR sequence derives from a female donor with multiple sclerosis, enrolled in a pregnancy study. Sample: CD8+ T cells from peripheral blood mononuclear cells, taken in the first trimester of pregnancy. The genes are TRBV9 and TRBJ2-3; weak D call: TRBD2 (6 bases). CDR3 sequence: CASSVVGGTDTQYF. CDR3 nucleotides: TGTGCCAGCAGCGTAGTCGGGGGAACAGATACGCAGTATTTT.